The 21 T cell receptor beta chains given below trace back to one sample, sequenced in a study of PD-L1 blockade in urothelial cancer. Time point of the sample: peripheral blood 6 weeks after treatment start. TCRdb's table, derived via immunoSEQ multiplex PCR, lists solely in-frame clones and lacks some. In the table there are more than 60,000 clones, about 88% of which are singletons. The source was PBMCs, collected around atezolizumab (anti-PD-L1) treatment. Source of these receptors: a man aged 60 to 69 with urothelial cancer.

V is TRBV10-1 and J is TRBJ1-2; no definite D call. The V and J ends lost 3 bases and 1 base respectively, with 6 bases between them. Germline lookup yields CDR1 WNHNN and CDR2 SYGVQD (reference sequence). The CDR3 covers 13 residues. This CDR3 reads CASSDRVNYGYTF. The CDR3 DNA sequence: TGCGCCAGCAGTGACCGGGTTAACTATGGCTACACCTTC.

The V gene is TRBV19, the J gene TRBJ2-1, with TRBD2 identical over 8 bases. The CDR3 consists of 15 residues. V was clipped by 3 bases and J by 6 bases; unmatched bases: 7. Per germline, CDR1 LNHDA and CDR2 SQIVND (reference sequence). CDR3 in DNA: TGTGCCAGTAGTATTACCCCCGCGGGGGGCAATGAGCAGTTCTTC. This sequence encodes CASSITPAGGNEQFF.

V gene TRBV5-1 combines with J gene TRBJ2-5; D perhaps matches TRBD2 (6 bases). This CDR3 contains 15 residues. V gave up 4 bases and J gave up 5 bases, with 18 bases separating them. CDR1 SGHRS and CDR2 YFSETQ come from the germline V gene. The CDR3 region is CASSPAGPKLETQYF. In DNA, the CDR3 is TGCGCCAGCAGCCCGGCGGGGCCTAAGTTGGAGACCCAGTACTTC. The variable domain in full, completed from reference TRBV5-1 and TRBJ2-5, reads KAGVTQTPRYLIKTRGQQVTLSCSPISGHRSVSWYQQTPGQGLQFLFEYFSETQRNKGNFPGRFSGRQFSNSRSEMNVSTLELGDSALYLCASSPAGPKLETQYFGPGTRLLVL.

The rearrangement uses TRBV7-6 and TRBJ2-7; 10 nucleotides agree with TRBD2. In germline, CDR1 is SGHVS, CDR2 FNYEAQ. V shed 1 base, J shed 4 bases, and the junction held 4 bases outside the gene matches. This CDR3 region has 15 residues. The DNA of the CDR3 is TGTGCCAGCAGCTTAGTGGCTAGCGGGAGATACGAGCAGTACTTC. This codes for CASSLVASGRYEQYF.

In its sample, this clone was seen once. The V gene is TRBV11-3, the J gene TRBJ2-7; TRBD1 matches at 9 bases. The CDR3 runs 14 residues. J gave up 7 bases and V 4 bases, and 8 bases lay outside the gene matches. The germline V gene has CDR1 SGHNT and CDR2 YENEEA. The CDR3 protein is CASSSNRDRAEQYF. The CDR3 DNA reads TGTGCCAGCAGCTCGAACCGGGACAGGGCTGAGCAGTACTTC.

This rearrangement joins TRBV5-1 to TRBJ2-3; 11 positions agree with TRBD2. CDR3 length: 18 residues. The V segment lost 2 bases and the J segment 3 bases; nucleotides outside the gene matches: 11. Germline V gives CDR1 SGHRS, CDR2 YFSETQ. In DNA, the CDR3 is TGCGCCAGCAGCTTCAGACTAGCGGGAACCTCGGGGACAGATACGCAGTATTTT. This gives the protein CASSFRLAGTSGTDTQYF. Full variable domain (rest looked up from reference TRBV5-1 and TRBJ2-3): KAGVTQTPRYLIKTRGQQVTLSCSPISGHRSVSWYQQTPGQGLQFLFEYFSETQRNKGNFPGRFSGRQFSNSRSEMNVSTLELGDSALYLCASSFRLAGTSGTDTQYFGPGTRLTVL.

The chain carries TRBV7-8 and TRBJ2-3; TRBD1 is a possible D gene (5 bases). This CDR3 has 18 residues. In germline, CDR1 is SGHVS, CDR2 FQNEAQ. V lost 3 bases to trimming and J lost 0 bases, with 19 bases between them. In DNA, the CDR3 is TGTGCCAGCAGCTTCCCCAGCCTAGGGGCTTCTAGCACAGATACGCAGTATTTT. The encoded protein is CASSFPSLGASSTDTQYF. The entire variable domain, with the rest obtained from reference TRBV7-8 and TRBJ2-3, is as follows: GAGVSQSPRYKVAKRGQDVALRCDPISGHVSLFWYQQALGQGPEFLTYFQNEAQLDKSGLPSDRFFAERPEGSVSTLKIQRTQQEDSAVYLCASSFPSLGASSTDTQYFGPGTRLTVL.

This sequence joins TRBV28 and TRBJ2-3, with unresolved D. The germline gives CDR1 MDHEN, CDR2 SYDVKM. V shed 5 bases and J shed 7 bases, with 16 bases lying between them. The CDR3 contains 14 residues. The CDR3 sequence: CASSPHRGVYTQYF. The CDR3 DNA reads TGTGCCAGCAGTCCTCACCGTGGAGTTTATACGCAGTATTTT.

The chain links TRBV19 to TRBJ1-4; D unresolved. The CDR3 loop spans 10 amino acids. V shed 7 bases and J shed 10 bases, with 7 bases lying between them. Germline CDR1 LNHDA, CDR2 SQIVND (reference sequence). The CDR3, as DNA: TGTGCCAGTAAAGGAGCAAAACTGTTTTTT. Amino acids: CASKGAKLFF.

The V and J genes are TRBV19 and TRBJ1-3; D gene unclear. V was shortened by 9 bases and J by 7 bases, with 25 bases between the two germline ends. Germline values: CDR1 LNHDA, CDR2 SQIVND (reference sequence). The CDR3 is 16 residues long. CDR3 region: CAREGCRVFKTNTIYF. The CDR3 coding sequence is TGTGCCAGGGAGGGTTGTCGAGTTTTTAAGACTAACACCATATATTTT.

This clone occurred once. The chain combines TRBV7-9 with TRBJ2-7; perhaps TRBD1 as D (6 bases). CDR1 and CDR2 (germline): SEHNR, FQNEAQ (reference sequence). The CDR3 runs 12 residues. V lost 5 bases to trimming and J lost 3 bases, with 8 bases between them. DNA of the CDR3: TGTGCCAGCAGCATACAGGGCTACGAGCAGTACTTC. It codes for CASSIQGYEQYF.

The chain recombines TRBV5-1 with TRBJ2-5, with 9 bases identical to TRBD2. The V and J ends lost 4 bases and 1 base, in that order; junction bases with no gene match: 8. CDR3 length: 16 amino acids. In germline, CDR1 is SGHRS, CDR2 YFSETQ. The CDR3 DNA reads TGCGCCAGCAGCGAAGGAGCGGGGGGATTCCAAGAGACCCAGTACTTC. As protein: CASSEGAGGFQETQYF.

Only a few counts were recorded for this clone. This sequence joins TRBV11-3 and TRBJ2-5; 10 nucleotides align to TRBD1. The V and J ends lost 2 bases and 5 bases, in that order; junction bases with no gene match: 8. Germline lookup yields CDR1 SGHNT and CDR2 YENEEA. The CDR3 sequence is 16 residues long. CDR3 region: CASSLKRTGGLETQYF. The CDR3 bases are TGTGCCAGCAGCTTAAAACGGACAGGGGGGTTGGAGACCCAGTACTTC.

The rearrangement links TRBV18 to TRBJ2-2; D is possibly TRBD1 (6 bases). Looked up from germline, CDR1 is KGHSH and CDR2 is LQKENI. Trimming left V 4 bases short and J 4 bases short, with 25 bases between. This CDR3 spans 19 amino acids. DNA for the CDR3: TGTGCCAGCTCACGCCCCTCGTCTTATGGACAGAGTGCCACCGGGGAGCTGTTTTTT. Protein product: CASSRPSSYGQSATGELFF.

A remark on this clone: The junction differs from germline at one of its ends, possibly a read error. This sequence joins TRBV6-4 and TRBJ2-1, with 12 bases identical to TRBD2. Per the germline V gene, CDR1 is MRHNA and CDR2 is SNTAGT. This CDR3 region has 16 residues. CDR3 residues: CASSRTSGTSFNEQFF. In nucleotides, the CDR3 is TGTGCCAGCAGTCGGACTAGCGGGACGTCCTTCAATGAGCAGTTCTTC.

This clone was picked up a small number of times. The rearrangement links TRBV7-9 to TRBJ2-5, with D perhaps TRBD2 (6 bases). The CDR3 spans 14 residues. Germline values: CDR1 SEHNR, CDR2 FQNEAQ (reference sequence). V was shortened by 5 bases and J by 1 base, with 11 bases between the two germline ends. This CDR3 reads CASSRRGLQETQYF. The CDR3 DNA is TGTGCCAGCAGCCGCCGGGGACTCCAAGAGACCCAGTACTTC.

The V and J genes are TRBV9 and TRBJ2-7; TRBD2 matches 9 bases. CDR1 SGDLS and CDR2 YYNGEE come from the germline V gene. V trimming: 0 bases; J trimming: 3 bases; junction bases outside the gene matches: 4. The length of the CDR3 is 15 residues. The DNA of the CDR3 is TGTGCCAGCAGCGTAGCCCCTAGCGGGGACTACGAGCAGTACTTC. Translated: CASSVAPSGDYEQYF. Complete variable domain (other parts from reference TRBV9 and TRBJ2-7): DSGVTQTPKHLITATGQRVTLRCSPRSGDLSVYWYQQSLDQGLQFLIQYYNGEERAKGNILERFSAQQFPDLHSELNLSSLELGDSALYFCASSVAPSGDYEQYFGPGTRLTVT.

The chain combines TRBV9 with TRBJ2-5, with 11 bases that match TRBD2. Germline assignment: CDR1 SGDLS and CDR2 YYNGEE. V lost 2 bases and J lost 2; bases outside the gene matches: 11. This CDR3 is built from 18 residues. The CDR3 sequence: CASSVGRGLAGRQETQYF. In nucleotides, the CDR3 is TGTGCCAGCAGCGTTGGTAGAGGACTAGCGGGCCGTCAAGAGACCCAGTACTTC. Supplemented by reference TRBV9 and TRBJ2-5, the full variable domain reads DSGVTQTPKHLITATGQRVTLRCSPRSGDLSVYWYQQSLDQGLQFLIQYYNGEERAKGNILERFSAQQFPDLHSELNLSSLELGDSALYFCASSVGRGLAGRQETQYFGPGTRLLVL.

The J gene is TRBJ1-3, the V gene TRBV7-9; D gene uncertain. This CDR3 region has 12 residues. V was pared by 1 base and J by 9 bases, with 7 bases between. Per germline, CDR1 SEHNR and CDR2 FQNEAQ (reference sequence). CDR3 sequence (DNA): TGTGCCAGCAGCTTAGATCGCGGCACCATATATTTT. Its protein product is CASSLDRGTIYF.

The chain combines TRBV5-6 with TRBJ2-5, with unresolved D. Germline assignment: CDR1 SGHDT and CDR2 YYEEEE. CDR3 length: 11 residues. Trimming took 4 bases from V and 1 from J, leaving 2 bases between them. This CDR3 reads CASSLQETQYF. The CDR3 DNA reads as TGTGCCAGCAGCCTCCAAGAGACCCAGTACTTC.

The CDR3 DNA reads TGTGCCAGCAGCTACACAGATACGCAGTATTTT. This gives the protein CASSYTDTQYF. The chain carries TRBV14 and TRBJ2-3, with D unclear. Germline CDR1 reads SGHDN; CDR2 reads FVKESK. The CDR3 sequence is 11 residues long. The ends were cut back, 5 bases at V and 2 bases at J, with 2 bases in the middle.